This is a list of T cell receptor beta chains from one sample in a study of early T cells in non-severe SARS-CoV-2 infection. TCRdb reprocessed the 5' RACE reads via MiXCR and lists one record per CDR3 protein. Of about 64,000 distinct CDR3 sequences listed, around 11% were seen once; the top ten hold less than 3%. Here the sequenced sample was whole blood, taken at baseline. The receptor source for this set is an adult who was a healthcare worker with PCR-confirmed SARS-CoV-2 infection or an uninfected control (not recorded which). The CDR3 runs from the conserved cysteine through the conserved F or W. The order of the fields is J gene, V gene, clone size, D gene, CDR3 protein, CDR3 DNA. D genes are given only for firm matches. Part of the rows lack a size; the others show once, few, many or a class for expanded clones.

>TRBJ2-7|TRBV6-2/TRBV6-3|few|-
CASRRSEDYRDEQYF
TGTGCCAGCAGGCGGAGCGAAGACTATAGGGACGAGCAGTACTTC
>TRBJ2-5|TRBV12-3/TRBV12-4|few|-
CASSFSRLETQYF
TGTGCCAGCAGTTTCTCTCGGCTGGAGACCCAGTACTTC
>TRBJ2-5|TRBV7-2|few|TRBD2
CASSLGSGGPQETQYF
TGTGCCAGCAGCTTAGGTAGCGGGGGCCCTCAAGAGACCCAGTACTTC
>TRBJ1-5|TRBV18|few|TRBD1
CASCSTGGNQPQHF
TGTGCCAGCTGCTCCACAGGGGGCAATCAGCCCCAGCATTTT
>TRBJ1-2|TRBV4-3|few|TRBD1
CASSPDRERGYGYTF
TGCGCCAGCAGCCCAGACAGGGAGCGAGGCTATGGCTACACCTTC
>TRBJ1-1|TRBV7-6|-|TRBD1
CASSLATAGTENTEAFF
TGTGCCAGCAGCTTAGCTACAGCCGGGACAGAGAACACTGAAGCTTTCTTT
>TRBJ2-1|TRBV10-3|-|-
CAISELGENNEQFF
TGTGCCATCAGTGAGTTAGGAGAAAACAATGAGCAGTTCTTC
>TRBJ2-3|TRBV20-1|-|TRBD2
CSATDLAGAPDTQYF
TGCAGTGCGACCGACCTAGCGGGGGCCCCAGATACGCAGTATTTT
>TRBJ2-2|TRBV11-2|-|-
CASSLHQGIPTGELFF
TGTGCCAGCAGCTTACATCAGGGGATACCTACCGGGGAGCTGTTTTTT
>TRBJ2-3|TRBV20-1|many|TRBD2
CSARDASGGSDTQYF
TGCAGTGCTAGAGATGCTAGCGGGGGCTCAGATACGCAGTATTTT
>TRBJ2-5|TRBV4-1|-|TRBD1
CASSQVFMGTGPETQYF
TGCGCCAGCAGCCAAGTTTTCATGGGGACAGGGCCAGAGACCCAGTACTTC
>TRBJ2-5|TRBV7-9|few|-
CASSPQTQYF
TGTGCCAGCAGCCCGCAGACCCAGTACTTC
>TRBJ2-5|TRBV7-2|few|-
CASSPSPSGAQYF
TGTGCCAGCAGCCCCAGCCCCAGCGGTGCCCAGTACTTC
>TRBJ2-7|TRBV12-3/TRBV12-4|many|-
CASSPRAANEQYF
TGTGCCAGCAGCCCCCGAGCGGCGAATGAGCAGTACTTC
>TRBJ1-2|TRBV29-1|-|-
CSVGAVDGYTF
TGCAGCGTTGGGGCCGTGGATGGCTACACCTTC
>TRBJ2-1|TRBV5-1|-|-
CASSSSSTPRYNEQFF
TGCGCCAGCAGCTCCTCTAGCACGCCGCGCTACAATGAGCAGTTCTTC
>TRBJ1-1|TRBV18|few|-
CASSPYSANLNTEAFF
TGTGCCAGCTCACCCTATTCTGCGAACCTGAACACTGAAGCTTTCTTT
>TRBJ2-4|TRBV4-3|-|-
CASSQTPLRNIQYF
TGCGCCAGCAGCCAAACCCCCCTCAGGAACATTCAGTACTTC
>TRBJ2-1|TRBV7-9|few|TRBD2
CASSPASGVSYNEQFF
TGTGCCAGCAGTCCCGCTAGCGGGGTTTCCTACAATGAGCAGTTCTTC
>TRBJ2-7|TRBV10-3|-|TRBD2
CAIRRGGGSYEQYF
TGTGCCATCAGGCGGGGGGGCGGTTCCTACGAGCAGTACTTC
>TRBJ2-4|TRBV5-1|-|TRBD1
CASSGPGQKSYF
TGCGCCAGCAGCGGCCCGGGACAGAAATCATACTTC
>TRBJ2-2|TRBV20-1|few|-
CSARYTGELFF
TGCAGTGCTAGATACACCGGGGAGCTGTTTTTT
>TRBJ1-1|TRBV18|few|-
CASSADSNTEAFF
TGTGCCAGCTCAGCGGATTCGAACACTGAAGCTTTCTTT
>TRBJ1-1|TRBV2|-|-
CARREGEAGNTEAFF
TGTGCCAGAAGAGAGGGGGAGGCCGGGAATACTGAAGCTTTCTTT
>TRBJ2-5|TRBV24-1|-|TRBD2
CATAPSGGAGETQYF
TGTGCCACCGCTCCGAGCGGGGGGGCGGGAGAGACCCAGTACTTC
>TRBJ2-7|TRBV18|few|-
CASSEDPSLTGQYF
TGTGCCAGCTCAGAGGACCCTTCCCTCACGGGGCAGTACTTC
>TRBJ1-2|TRBV9|few|TRBD1
CASSVENRGYYGYTF
TGTGCCAGCAGCGTAGAGAACAGGGGGTACTATGGCTACACCTTC
>TRBJ2-5|TRBV9|few|-
CASSVQARGETQYF
TGTGCCAGCAGCGTCCAAGCGAGAGGAGAGACCCAGTACTTC
>TRBJ1-5|TRBV19|many|TRBD1
CASSILAGGQLNQPQHF
TGTGCCAGTAGTATTCTGGCGGGGGGACAGTTGAATCAGCCCCAGCATTTT
>TRBJ2-5|TRBV7-9|few|TRBD2
CASSSGLAGVLRETQYF
TGTGCCAGCAGCTCCGGACTAGCGGGGGTTTTAAGAGAGACCCAGTACTTC
>TRBJ1-5|TRBV7-2|few|-
CASSQAAGFSNQPQHF
TGTGCCAGCAGCCAGGCCGCGGGATTTAGCAATCAGCCCCAGCATTTT
>TRBJ1-1|TRBV29-1|-|-
CSVPAGRRTEAFF
TGCAGCGTCCCGGCGGGCAGGCGCACTGAAGCTTTCTTT
>TRBJ2-3|TRBV18|few|-
CASSLRRADTQYF
TGTGCCAGCTCACTCCGCAGGGCAGATACGCAGTATTTT
>TRBJ1-1|TRBV12-3/TRBV12-4|-|-
CASTPVGGNTEAFF
TGTGCCAGTACCCCCGTCGGGGGGAACACTGAAGCTTTCTTT
>TRBJ2-7|TRBV2|many|-
CASNLLTDGPSYEQYF
TGTGCCAGCAACCTCCTGACAGATGGCCCCTCCTACGAGCAGTACTTC
>TRBJ1-2|TRBV5-1|few|TRBD1
CASRSGQVPHIYGYTF
TGCGCCAGCAGATCCGGACAGGTACCCCACATATATGGCTACACCTTC
>TRBJ2-1|TRBV7-8|-|TRBD2
CASSLARAGGNNEQFF
TGTGCCAGCAGCTTAGCGCGAGCGGGGGGGAACAATGAGCAGTTCTTC
>TRBJ2-1|TRBV12-3/TRBV12-4|few|-
CASSLNGGAEQFF
TGTGCCAGCAGTTTAAATGGGGGGGCTGAGCAGTTCTTC
>TRBJ1-6|TRBV24-1|few|-
CATSDSLSSYNSPLHF
TGTGCCACCAGTGATTCCCTCTCTTCCTATAATTCACCCCTCCATTTT
>TRBJ1-1|TRBV7-9|-|-
CATLPIGGNTEAFF
TGTGCCACCCTTCCTATAGGGGGGAACACTGAAGCTTTCTTT
>TRBJ2-5|TRBV7-9|few|-
CASSSGPARDQETQYF
TGTGCCAGCAGCTCAGGTCCCGCTAGGGACCAAGAGACCCAGTACTTC
>TRBJ2-3|TRBV20-1|-|-
CSARDSLGDTQYF
TGCAGTGCTCGGGACTCCCTCGGGGATACGCAGTATTTT
>TRBJ1-1|TRBV20-1|few|-
CSAISRLNTEAFF
TGCAGTGCTATCTCCAGGCTGAACACTGAAGCTTTCTTT
>TRBJ2-2|TRBV11-2|few|-
CASSFEDYPIGELFF
TGTGCCAGCAGCTTTGAGGATTACCCCATCGGGGAGCTGTTTTTT
>TRBJ1-5|TRBV12-3/TRBV12-4|few|TRBD1
CASSSNRGGNQPQHF
TGTGCCAGCAGTTCAAACAGGGGGGGCAATCAGCCCCAGCATTTT
>TRBJ1-5|TRBV7-8|-|-
CASSLPNQPQHF
TGTGCCAGCAGCCTCCCCAATCAGCCCCAGCATTTT
>TRBJ1-6|TRBV6-4|few|TRBD1
CASSPQGADNSPLHF
TGTGCCAGCAGCCCACAGGGGGCGGATAATTCACCCCTCCACTTT
>TRBJ2-3|TRBV9|few|-
CASSVTSTDTQYF
TGTGCCAGCAGCGTAACTAGCACAGATACGCAGTATTTT
>TRBJ1-5|TRBV19|few|TRBD1
CASSTTGVNQPQHF
TGTGCCAGTAGTACAACAGGGGTCAATCAGCCCCAGCATTTT
>TRBJ1-2|TRBV7-3|many|-
CASSLLTGGGYTF
TGTGCCAGCAGCCTCCTGACGGGGGGCGGCTACACCTTC
>TRBJ1-1|TRBV7-9|-|-
CASSLDAGSGTEAFF
TGTGCCAGCAGCTTAGATGCAGGCTCAGGGACTGAAGCTTTCTTT
>TRBJ1-2|TRBV27|many|-
CASRAGYGYTF
TGTGCCAGCAGGGCCGGCTATGGCTACACCTTC
>TRBJ1-1|TRBV4-3|-|-
CASSQEAVNTEAFF
TGCGCCAGCAGCCAAGAAGCAGTAAACACTGAAGCTTTCTTT